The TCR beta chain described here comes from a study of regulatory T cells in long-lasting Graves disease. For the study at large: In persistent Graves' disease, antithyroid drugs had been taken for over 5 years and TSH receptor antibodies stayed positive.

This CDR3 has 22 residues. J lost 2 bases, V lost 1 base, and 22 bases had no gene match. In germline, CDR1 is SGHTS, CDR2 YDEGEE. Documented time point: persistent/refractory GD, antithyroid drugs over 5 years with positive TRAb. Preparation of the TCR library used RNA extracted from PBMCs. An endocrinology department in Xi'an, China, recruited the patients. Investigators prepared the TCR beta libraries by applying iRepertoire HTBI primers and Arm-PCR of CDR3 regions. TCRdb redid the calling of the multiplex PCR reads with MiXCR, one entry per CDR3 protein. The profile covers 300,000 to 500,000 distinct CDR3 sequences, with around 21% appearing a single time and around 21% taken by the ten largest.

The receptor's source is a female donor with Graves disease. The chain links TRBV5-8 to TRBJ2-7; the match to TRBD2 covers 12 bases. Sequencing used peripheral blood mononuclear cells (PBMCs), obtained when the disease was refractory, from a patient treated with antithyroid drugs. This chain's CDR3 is CASSLRGSGVWTSGEIPYEQYF. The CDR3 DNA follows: TGTGCCAGCAGCTTGCGGGGGTCGGGCGTGTGGACTAGCGGGGAAATCCCCTACGAGCAGTACTTC.